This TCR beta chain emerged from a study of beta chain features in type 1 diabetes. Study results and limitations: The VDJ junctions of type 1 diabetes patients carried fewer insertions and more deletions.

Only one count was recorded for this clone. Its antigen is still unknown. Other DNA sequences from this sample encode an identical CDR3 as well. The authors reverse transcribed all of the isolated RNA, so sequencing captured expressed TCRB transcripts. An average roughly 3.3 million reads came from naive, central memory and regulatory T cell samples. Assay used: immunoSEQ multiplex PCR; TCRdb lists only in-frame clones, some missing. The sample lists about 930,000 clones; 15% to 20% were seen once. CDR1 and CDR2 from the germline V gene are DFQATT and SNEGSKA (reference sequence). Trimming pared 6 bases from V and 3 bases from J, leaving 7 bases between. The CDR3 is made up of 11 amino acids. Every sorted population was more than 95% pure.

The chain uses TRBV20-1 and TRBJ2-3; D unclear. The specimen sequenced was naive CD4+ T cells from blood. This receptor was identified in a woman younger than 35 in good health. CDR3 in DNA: TGCAGTGCCCCCAAAACAGATACGCAGTATTTT. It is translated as CSAPKTDTQYF.